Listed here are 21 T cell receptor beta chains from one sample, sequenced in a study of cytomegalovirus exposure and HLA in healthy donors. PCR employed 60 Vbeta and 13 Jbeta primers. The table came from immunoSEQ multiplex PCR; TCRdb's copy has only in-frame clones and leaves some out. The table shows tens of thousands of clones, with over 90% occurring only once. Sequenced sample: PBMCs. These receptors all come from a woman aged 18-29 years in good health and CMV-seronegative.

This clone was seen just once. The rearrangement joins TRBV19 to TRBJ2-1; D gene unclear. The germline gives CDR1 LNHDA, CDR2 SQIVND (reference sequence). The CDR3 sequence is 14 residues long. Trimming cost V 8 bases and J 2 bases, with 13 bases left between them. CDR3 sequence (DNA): TGTGCCAGTGCGTCGCTTCCTCCCTACAATGAGCAGTTCTTC. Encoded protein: CASASLPPYNEQFF.

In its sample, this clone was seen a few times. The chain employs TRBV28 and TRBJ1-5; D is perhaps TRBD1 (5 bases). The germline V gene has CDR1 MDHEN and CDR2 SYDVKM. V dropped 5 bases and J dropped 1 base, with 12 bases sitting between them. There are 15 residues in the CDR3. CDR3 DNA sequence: TGTGCCAGCAGTCTTAAGGGGTGGAGCAATCAGCCCCAGCATTTT. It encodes CASSLKGWSNQPQHF.

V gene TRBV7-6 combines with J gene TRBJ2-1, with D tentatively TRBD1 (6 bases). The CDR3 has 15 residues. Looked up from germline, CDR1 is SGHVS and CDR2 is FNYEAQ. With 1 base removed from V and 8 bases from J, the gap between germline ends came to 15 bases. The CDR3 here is CASSLVRGLVDEQFF. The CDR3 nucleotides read TGTGCCAGCAGCTTAGTAAGGGGGTTGGTGGATGAGCAGTTCTTC.

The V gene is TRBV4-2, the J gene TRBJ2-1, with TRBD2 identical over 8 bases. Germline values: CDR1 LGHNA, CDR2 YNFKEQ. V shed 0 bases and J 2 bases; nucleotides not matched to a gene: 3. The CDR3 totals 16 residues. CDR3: CASSQDTGGTYNEQFF. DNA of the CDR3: TGTGCCAGCAGCCAAGACACGGGAGGGACCTACAATGAGCAGTTCTTC.

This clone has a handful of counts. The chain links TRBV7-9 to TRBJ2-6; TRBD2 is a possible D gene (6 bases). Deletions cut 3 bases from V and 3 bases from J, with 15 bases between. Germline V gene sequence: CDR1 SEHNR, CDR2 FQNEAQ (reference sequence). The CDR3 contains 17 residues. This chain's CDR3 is CASSFLGSSGGANVLTF. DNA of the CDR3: TGTGCCAGCAGCTTCCTCGGGAGTAGCGGTGGGGCCAACGTCCTGACTTTC.

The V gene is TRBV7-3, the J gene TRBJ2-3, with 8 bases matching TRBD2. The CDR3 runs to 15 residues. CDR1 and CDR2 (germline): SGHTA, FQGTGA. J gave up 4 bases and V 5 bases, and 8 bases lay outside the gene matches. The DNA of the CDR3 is TGTGCCAGCAGCCTTAGCGGGACGGGCGCAGATACGCAGTATTTT. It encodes CASSLSGTGADTQYF.

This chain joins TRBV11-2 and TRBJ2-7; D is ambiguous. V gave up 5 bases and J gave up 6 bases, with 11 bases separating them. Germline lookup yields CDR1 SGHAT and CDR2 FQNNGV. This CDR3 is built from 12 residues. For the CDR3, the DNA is TGTGCCAGCAGCCGCCCCTCGGGCGAGCAGTACTTC. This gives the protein CASSRPSGEQYF.

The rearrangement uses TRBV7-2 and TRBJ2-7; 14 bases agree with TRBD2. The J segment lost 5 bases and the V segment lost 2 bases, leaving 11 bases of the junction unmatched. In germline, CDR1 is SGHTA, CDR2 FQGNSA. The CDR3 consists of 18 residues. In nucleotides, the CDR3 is TGTGCCAGCAGCTTACTTCCCGGGACTAGCGGGAGAGGCAACGAGCAGTACTTC. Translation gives CASSLLPGTSGRGNEQYF.

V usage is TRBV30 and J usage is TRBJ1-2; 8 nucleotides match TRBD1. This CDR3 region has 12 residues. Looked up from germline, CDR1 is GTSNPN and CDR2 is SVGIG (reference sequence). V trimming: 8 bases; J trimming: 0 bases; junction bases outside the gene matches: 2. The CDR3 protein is CAETGANYGYTF. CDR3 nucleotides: TGTGCCGAGACAGGGGCTAACTATGGCTACACCTTC. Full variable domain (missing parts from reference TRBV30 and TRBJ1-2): SQTIHQWPATLVQPVGSPLSLECTVEGTSNPNLYWYRQAAGRGLQLLFYSVGIGQISSEVPQNLSASRPQDRQFILSSKKLLLSDSGFYLCAETGANYGYTFGSGTRLTVV.

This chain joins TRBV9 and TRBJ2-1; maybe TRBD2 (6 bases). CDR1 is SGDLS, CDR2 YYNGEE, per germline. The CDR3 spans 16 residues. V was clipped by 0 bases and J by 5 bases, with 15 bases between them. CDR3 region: CASSVAKTGLHNEQFF. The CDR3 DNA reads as TGTGCCAGCAGCGTAGCGAAAACGGGACTTCACAATGAGCAGTTCTTC.

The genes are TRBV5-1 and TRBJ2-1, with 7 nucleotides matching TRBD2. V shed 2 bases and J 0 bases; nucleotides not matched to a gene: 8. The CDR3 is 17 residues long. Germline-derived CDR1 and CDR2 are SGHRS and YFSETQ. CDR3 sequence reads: CASSFLGGGSSYNEQFF. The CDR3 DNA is TGCGCCAGCAGCTTTCTCGGGGGAGGGAGCTCCTACAATGAGCAGTTCTTC.

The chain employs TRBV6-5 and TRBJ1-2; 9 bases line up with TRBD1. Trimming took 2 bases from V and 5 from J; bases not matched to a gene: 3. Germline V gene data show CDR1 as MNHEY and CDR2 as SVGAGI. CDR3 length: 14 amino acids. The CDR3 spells CASSYTDRGYGYTF. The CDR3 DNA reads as TGTGCCAGCAGTTACACGGACAGGGGATATGGCTACACCTTC.

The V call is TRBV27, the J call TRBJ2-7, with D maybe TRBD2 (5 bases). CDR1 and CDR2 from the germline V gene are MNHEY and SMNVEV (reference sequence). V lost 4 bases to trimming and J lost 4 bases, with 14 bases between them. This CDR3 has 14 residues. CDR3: CASSWYGGLYEQYF. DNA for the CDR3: TGTGCCAGCAGTTGGTACGGAGGTTTGTACGAGCAGTACTTC.

The CDR3 region has the DNA TGTGCCAGCAGCTTATCGACAGGGGGCATAGAAAAACTGTTTTTT. Amino acids: CASSLSTGGIEKLFF. V usage is TRBV7-9 and J usage is TRBJ1-4; 10 positions match TRBD1. The trim removed 2 bases at V and 8 bases at J, leaving 5 bases unmatched. The CDR3 is made up of 15 amino acids. Germline loops: CDR1 SEHNR, CDR2 FQNEAQ (reference sequence).

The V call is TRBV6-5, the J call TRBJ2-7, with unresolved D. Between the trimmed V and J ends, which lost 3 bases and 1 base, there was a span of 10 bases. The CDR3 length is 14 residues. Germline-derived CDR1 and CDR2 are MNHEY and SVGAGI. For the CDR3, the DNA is TGTGCCAGCAGTTATGATTGGGCATCCTACGAGCAGTACTTC. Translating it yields CASSYDWASYEQYF.

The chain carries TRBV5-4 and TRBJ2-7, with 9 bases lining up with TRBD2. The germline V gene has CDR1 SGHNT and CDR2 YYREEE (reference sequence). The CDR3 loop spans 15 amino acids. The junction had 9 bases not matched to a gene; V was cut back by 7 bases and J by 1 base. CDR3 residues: CASGPVAGASYEQYF. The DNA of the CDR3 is TGTGCCAGCGGACCCGTAGCGGGAGCTTCCTACGAGCAGTACTTC.

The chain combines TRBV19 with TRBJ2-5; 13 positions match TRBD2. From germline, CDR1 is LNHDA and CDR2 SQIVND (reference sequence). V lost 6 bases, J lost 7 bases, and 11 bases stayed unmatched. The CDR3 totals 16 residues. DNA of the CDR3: TGTGCCAGTAGCGACTCGACTAGCGGGAGGTCGGTGACCCAGTACTTC. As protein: CASSDSTSGRSVTQYF.

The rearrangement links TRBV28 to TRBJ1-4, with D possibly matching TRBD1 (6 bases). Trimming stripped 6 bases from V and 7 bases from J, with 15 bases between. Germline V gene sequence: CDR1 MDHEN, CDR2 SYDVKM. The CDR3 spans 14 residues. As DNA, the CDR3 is TGTGCCAGCAGCCAAGGCCGACAGGCTGAAAAACTGTTTTTT. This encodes CASSQGRQAEKLFF.

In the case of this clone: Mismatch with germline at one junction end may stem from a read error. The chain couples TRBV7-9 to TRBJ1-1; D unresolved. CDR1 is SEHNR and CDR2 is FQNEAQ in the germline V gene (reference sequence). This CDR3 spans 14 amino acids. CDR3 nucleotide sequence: TGTTCCAGCAGCTATAGGAGTGATGTTTCGGAGGCTTTCTTT. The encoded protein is CSSSYRSDVSEAFF.

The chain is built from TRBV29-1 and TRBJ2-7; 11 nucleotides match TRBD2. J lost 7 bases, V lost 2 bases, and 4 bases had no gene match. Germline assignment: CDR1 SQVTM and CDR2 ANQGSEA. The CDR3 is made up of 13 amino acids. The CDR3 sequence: CSVERASGREQYF. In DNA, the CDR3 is TGCAGCGTTGAAAGGGCTAGCGGGAGGGAGCAGTACTTC.

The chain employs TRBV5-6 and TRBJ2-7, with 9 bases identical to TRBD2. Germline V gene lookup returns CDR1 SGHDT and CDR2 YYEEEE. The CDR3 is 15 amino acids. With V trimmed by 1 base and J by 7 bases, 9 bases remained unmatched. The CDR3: CASSLSGRTLWEQYF. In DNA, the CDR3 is TGTGCCAGCAGCTTGAGCGGGAGGACCTTGTGGGAGCAGTACTTC.